This TCR beta chain was retrieved from a study of shared clonotypes between healthy human individuals. For this clone: Its antigen is not known.

Overall study results and limits: Relative to memory subsets, naive subsets generally showed larger estimated richness.

Using immunoSEQ multiplex PCR, the repertoire was profiled, and TCRdb retains in-frame clones only, with some absent. The sample yields about 2.4 million clones, approximately 93% seen once. The V end was cut by 4 bases, the J end by 0 bases, with 10 bases between. The germline CDR1 and CDR2 sequences are MGHRA and YSYEKL. The CDR3 sequence is 14 residues long. This receptor was taken from a man between 18 and 29 years old in good health. Some clones in this sample may be carry-over from other donors' samples. Sequencing was performed on naive CD4+ T cells from PBMCs. As to subset: CD45RA+ positively selected. The genes are TRBV4-1 and TRBJ2-7, with a tentative D call TRBD2 (6 bases). CDR3 coding DNA: TGCGCCAGCAGCCCAGGGAGGAACTCCTACGAGCAGTACTTC. Its protein is CASSPGRNSYEQYF.